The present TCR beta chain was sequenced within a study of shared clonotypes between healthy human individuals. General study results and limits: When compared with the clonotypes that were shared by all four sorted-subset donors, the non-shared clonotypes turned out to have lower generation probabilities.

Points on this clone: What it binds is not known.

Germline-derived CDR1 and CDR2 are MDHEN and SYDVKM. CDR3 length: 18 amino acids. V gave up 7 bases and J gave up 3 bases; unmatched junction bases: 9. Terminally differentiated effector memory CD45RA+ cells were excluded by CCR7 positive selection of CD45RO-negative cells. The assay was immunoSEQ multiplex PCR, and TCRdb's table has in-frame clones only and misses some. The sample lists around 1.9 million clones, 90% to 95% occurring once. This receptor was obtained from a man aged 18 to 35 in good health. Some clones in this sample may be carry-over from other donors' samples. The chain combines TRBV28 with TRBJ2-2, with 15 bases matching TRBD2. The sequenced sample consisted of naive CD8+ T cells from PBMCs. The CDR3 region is CASMVGLAGGEYTGELFF. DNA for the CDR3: TGTGCCAGCATGGTGGGACTAGCGGGAGGAGAGTACACCGGGGAGCTGTTTTTT.